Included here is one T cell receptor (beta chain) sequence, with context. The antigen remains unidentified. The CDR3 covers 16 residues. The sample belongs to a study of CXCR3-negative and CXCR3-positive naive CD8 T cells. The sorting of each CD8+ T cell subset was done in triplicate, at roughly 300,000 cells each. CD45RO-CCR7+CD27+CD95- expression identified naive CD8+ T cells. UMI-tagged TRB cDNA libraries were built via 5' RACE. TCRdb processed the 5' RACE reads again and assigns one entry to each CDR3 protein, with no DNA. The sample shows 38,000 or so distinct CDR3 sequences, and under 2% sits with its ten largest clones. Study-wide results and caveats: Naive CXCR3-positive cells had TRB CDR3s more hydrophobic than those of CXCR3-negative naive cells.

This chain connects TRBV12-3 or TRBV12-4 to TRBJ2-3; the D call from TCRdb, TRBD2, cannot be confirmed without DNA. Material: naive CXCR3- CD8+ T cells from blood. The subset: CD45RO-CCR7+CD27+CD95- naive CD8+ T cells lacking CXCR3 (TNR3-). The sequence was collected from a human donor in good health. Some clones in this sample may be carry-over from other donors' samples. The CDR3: CASRRLAGGYTDTQYF.